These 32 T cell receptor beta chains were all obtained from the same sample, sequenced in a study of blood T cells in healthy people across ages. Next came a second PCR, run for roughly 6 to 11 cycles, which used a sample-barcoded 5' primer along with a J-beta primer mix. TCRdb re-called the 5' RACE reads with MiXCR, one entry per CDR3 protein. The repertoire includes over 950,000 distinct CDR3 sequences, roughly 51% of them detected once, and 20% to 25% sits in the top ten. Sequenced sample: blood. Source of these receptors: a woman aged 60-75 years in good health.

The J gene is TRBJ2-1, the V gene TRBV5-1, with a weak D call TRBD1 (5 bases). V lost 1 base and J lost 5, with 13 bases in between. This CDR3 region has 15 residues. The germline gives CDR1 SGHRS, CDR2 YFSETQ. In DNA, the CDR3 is TGCGCCAGCAGCTTGCAGGGCTCCGATCACAATGAGCAGTTCTTC. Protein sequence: CASSLQGSDHNEQFF. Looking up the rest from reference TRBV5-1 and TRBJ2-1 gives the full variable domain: KAGVTQTPRYLIKTRGQQVTLSCSPISGHRSVSWYQQTPGQGLQFLFEYFSETQRNKGNFPGRFSGRQFSNSRSEMNVSTLELGDSALYLCASSLQGSDHNEQFFGPGTRLTVL.

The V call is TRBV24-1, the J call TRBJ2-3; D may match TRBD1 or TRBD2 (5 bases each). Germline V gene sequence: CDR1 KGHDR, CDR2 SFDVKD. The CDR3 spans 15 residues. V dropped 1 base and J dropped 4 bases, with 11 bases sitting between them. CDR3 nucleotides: TGTGCCACCAGTGATTTCTCCAGGGAGCCAGATACGCAGTATTTT. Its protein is CATSDFSREPDTQYF.

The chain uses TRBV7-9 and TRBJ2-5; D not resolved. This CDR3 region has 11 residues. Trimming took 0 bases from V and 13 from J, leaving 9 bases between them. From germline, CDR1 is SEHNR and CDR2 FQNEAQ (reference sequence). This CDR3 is CASSLASDRYF. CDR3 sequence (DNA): TGTGCCAGCAGCTTAGCATCAGACCGGTACTTC.

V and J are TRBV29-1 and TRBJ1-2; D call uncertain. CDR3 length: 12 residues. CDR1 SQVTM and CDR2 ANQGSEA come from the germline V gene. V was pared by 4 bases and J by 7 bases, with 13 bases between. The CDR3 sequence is CSVVEQHGGYTF. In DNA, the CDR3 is TGCAGCGTTGTGGAACAGCATGGTGGCTACACCTTC.

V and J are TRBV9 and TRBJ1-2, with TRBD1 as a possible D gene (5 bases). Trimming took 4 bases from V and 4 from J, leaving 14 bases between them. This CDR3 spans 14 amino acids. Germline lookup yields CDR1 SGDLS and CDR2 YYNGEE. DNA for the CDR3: TGTGCCAGCAGCCCAGGGACGGATCCCTATGGCTACACCTTC. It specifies CASSPGTDPYGYTF. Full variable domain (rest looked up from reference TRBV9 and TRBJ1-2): DSGVTQTPKHLITATGQRVTLRCSPRSGDLSVYWYQQSLDQGLQFLIQYYNGEERAKGNILERFSAQQFPDLHSELNLSSLELGDSALYFCASSPGTDPYGYTFGSGTRLTVV.

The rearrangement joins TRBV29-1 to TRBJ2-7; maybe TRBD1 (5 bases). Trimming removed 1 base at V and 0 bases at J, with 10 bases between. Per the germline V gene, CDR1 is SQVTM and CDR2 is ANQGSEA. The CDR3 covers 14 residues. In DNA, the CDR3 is TGCAGCGTTGAAGTTGACAGAAACTCCTACGAGCAGTACTTC. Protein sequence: CSVEVDRNSYEQYF.

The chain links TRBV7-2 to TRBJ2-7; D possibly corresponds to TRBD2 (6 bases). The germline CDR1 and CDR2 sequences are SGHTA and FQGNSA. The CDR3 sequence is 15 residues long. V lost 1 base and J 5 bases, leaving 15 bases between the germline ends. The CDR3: CASSLGSGLGHEQYF. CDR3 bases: TGTGCCAGCAGCTTAGGCTCGGGACTCGGGCACGAGCAGTACTTC.

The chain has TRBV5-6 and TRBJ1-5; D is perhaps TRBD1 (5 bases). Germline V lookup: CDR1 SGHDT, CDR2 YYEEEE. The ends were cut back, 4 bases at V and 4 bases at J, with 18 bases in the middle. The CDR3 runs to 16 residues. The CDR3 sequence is CASSLGGAGGNQPQHF. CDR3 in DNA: TGTGCCAGCAGCCTGGGAGGGGCAGGCGGTAATCAGCCCCAGCATTTT.

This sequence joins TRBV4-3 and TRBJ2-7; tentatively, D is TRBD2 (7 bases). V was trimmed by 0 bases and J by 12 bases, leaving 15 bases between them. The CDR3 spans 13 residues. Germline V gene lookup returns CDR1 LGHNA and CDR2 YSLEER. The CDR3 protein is CASSQEGRGRLYF. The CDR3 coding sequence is TGCGCCAGCAGCCAAGAGGGGAGGGGGAGGCTGTACTTC.

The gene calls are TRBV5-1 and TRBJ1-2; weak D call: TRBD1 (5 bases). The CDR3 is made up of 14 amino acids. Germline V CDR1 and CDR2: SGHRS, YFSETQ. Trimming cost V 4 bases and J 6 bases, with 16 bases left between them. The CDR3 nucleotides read TGCGCCAGCAGCATTATGTACAGGAGCGATGGCTACACCTTC. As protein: CASSIMYRSDGYTF.

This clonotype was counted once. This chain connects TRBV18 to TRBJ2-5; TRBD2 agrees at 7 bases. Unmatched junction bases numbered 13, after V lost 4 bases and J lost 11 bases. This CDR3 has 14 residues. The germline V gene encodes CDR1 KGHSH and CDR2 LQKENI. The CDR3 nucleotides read TGTGCCAGCTCACGGGGAGGGGCGCGCCTTGAGCAGTACTTC. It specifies CASSRGGARLEQYF. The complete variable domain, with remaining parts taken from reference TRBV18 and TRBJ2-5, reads NAGVMQNPRHLVRRRGQEARLRCSPMKGHSHVYWYRQLPEEGLKFMVYLQKENIIDESGMPKERFSAEFPKEGPSILRIQQVVRGDSAAYFCASSRGGARLEQYFGPGTRLLVL.

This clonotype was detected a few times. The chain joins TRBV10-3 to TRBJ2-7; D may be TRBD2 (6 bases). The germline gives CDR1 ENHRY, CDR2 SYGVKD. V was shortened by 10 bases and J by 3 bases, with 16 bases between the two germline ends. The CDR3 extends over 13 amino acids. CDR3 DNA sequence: TGTGCCAGCCAGTCTGCGGGGAGCTACGAGCAGTACTTC. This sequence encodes CASQSAGSYEQYF.

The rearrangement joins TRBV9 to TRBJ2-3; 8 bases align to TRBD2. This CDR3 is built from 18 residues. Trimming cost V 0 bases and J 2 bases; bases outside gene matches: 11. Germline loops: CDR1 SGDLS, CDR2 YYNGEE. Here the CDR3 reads CASSVGQLREAHTDTQYF. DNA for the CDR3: TGTGCCAGCAGCGTAGGTCAACTGCGGGAGGCCCACACAGATACGCAGTATTTT.

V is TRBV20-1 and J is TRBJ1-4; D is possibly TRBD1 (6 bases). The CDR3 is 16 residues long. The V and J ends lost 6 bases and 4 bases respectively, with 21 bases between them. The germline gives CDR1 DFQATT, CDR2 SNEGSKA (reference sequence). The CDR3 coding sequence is TGCAGTGCCAGGGGAGAAAGGATTGCGAATAATGAAAAACTGTTTTTT. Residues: CSARGERIANNEKLFF.

CDR3 amino acids: CASSLDGLPEQFF. CDR3 DNA: TGTGCCAGCAGCCTAGATGGCCTTCCCGAGCAGTTCTTC. The chain has TRBV7-2 and TRBJ2-1, with D uncertain. The CDR3 length is 13 residues. CDR1 and CDR2 (germline): SGHTA, FQGNSA. Trimming shortened V by 5 bases and J by 10 bases, and 15 bases separated the two germline ends.

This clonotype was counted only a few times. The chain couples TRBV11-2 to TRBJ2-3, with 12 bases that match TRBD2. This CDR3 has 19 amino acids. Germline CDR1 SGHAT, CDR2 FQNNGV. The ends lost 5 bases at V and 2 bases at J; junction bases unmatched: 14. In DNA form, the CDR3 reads TGTGCCAGCAGCGTAGGGACTTGGGCTAGCGGGAGGGACACAGATACGCAGTATTTT. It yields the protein CASSVGTWASGRDTDTQYF.

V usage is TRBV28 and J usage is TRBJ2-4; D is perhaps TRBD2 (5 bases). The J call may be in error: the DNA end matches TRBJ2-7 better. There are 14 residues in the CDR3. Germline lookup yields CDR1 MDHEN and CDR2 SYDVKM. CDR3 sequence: CASSSIGMPYEQYF. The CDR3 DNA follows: TGTGCCAGCAGCTCAATCGGGATGCCCTACGAGCAGTACTTC.

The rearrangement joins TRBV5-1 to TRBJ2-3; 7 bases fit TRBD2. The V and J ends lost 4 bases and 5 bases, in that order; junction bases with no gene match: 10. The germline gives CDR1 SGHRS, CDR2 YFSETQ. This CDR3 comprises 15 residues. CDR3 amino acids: CASSPGGGLQDTQYF. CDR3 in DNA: TGCGCCAGCAGCCCGGGAGGTGGACTCCAAGATACGCAGTATTTT.

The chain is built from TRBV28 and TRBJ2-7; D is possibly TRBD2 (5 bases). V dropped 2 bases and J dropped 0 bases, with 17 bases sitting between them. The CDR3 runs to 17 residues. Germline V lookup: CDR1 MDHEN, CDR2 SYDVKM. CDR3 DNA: TGTGCCAGCAGTTTAAGAGCGGTGACCCAACACTCCTACGAGCAGTACTTC. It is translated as CASSLRAVTQHSYEQYF.

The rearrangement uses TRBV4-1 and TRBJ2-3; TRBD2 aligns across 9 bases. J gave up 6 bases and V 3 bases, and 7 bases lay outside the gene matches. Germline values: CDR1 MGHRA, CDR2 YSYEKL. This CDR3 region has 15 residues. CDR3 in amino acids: CASSQEGTSRDTQYF. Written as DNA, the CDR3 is TGCGCCAGCAGCCAGGAAGGGACTAGCAGGGATACGCAGTATTTT.

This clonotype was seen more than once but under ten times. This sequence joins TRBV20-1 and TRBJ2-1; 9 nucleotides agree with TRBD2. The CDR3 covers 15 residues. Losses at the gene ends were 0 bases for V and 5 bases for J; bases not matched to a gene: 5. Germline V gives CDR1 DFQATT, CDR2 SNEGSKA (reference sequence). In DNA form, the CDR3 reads TGCAGTGCTAGAGATTTAGCGGGAGTCGACAATGAGCAGTTCTTC. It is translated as CSARDLAGVDNEQFF.

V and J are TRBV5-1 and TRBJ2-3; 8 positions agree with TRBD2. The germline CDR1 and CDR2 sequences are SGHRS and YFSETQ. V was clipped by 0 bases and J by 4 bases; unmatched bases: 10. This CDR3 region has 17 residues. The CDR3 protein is CASSLDSGGRRADTQYF. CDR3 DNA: TGCGCCAGCAGCTTGGATTCTGGCGGGAGGCGAGCAGATACGCAGTATTTT.

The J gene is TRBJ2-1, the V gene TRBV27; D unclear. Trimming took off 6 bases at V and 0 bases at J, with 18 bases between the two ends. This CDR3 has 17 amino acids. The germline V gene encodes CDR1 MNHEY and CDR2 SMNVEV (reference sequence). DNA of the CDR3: TGTGCCAGCAGCGAAAGCCCCGGACGCCACTCCTACAATGAGCAGTTCTTC. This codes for CASSESPGRHSYNEQFF.

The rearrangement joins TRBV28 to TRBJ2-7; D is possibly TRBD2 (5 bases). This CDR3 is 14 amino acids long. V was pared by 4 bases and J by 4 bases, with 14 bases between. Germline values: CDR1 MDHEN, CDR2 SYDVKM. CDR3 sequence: CASSSPGRGYEQYF. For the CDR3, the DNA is TGTGCCAGCAGTTCCCCGGGGAGAGGGTACGAGCAGTACTTC.

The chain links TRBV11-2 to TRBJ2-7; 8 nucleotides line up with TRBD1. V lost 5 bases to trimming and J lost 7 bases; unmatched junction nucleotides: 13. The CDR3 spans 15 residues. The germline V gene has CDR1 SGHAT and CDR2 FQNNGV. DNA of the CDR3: TGTGCCAGCAGCGTAGGACAGGGAAAAGTCTATGAGCAGTACTTC. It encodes CASSVGQGKVYEQYF. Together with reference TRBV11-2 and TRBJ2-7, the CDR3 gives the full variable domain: EAGVAQSPRYKIIEKRQSVAFWCNPISGHATLYWYQQILGQGPKLLIQFQNNGVVDDSQLPKDRFSAERLKGVDSTLKIQPAKLEDSAVYLCASSVGQGKVYEQYFGPGTRLTVT.

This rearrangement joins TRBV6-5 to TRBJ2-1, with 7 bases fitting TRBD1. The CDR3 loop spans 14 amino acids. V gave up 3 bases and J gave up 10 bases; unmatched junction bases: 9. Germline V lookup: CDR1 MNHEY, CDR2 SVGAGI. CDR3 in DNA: TGTGCCAGCAGTTATACCCAAGACAGGGTGGAGCAGTTCTTC. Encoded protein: CASSYTQDRVEQFF.

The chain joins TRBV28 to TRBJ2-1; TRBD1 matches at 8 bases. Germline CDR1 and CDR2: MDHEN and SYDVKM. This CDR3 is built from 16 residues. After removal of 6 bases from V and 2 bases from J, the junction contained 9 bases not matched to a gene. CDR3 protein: CASSRQQGGPYNEQFF. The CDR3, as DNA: TGTGCCAGCAGCCGCCAACAGGGGGGCCCCTACAATGAGCAGTTCTTC.

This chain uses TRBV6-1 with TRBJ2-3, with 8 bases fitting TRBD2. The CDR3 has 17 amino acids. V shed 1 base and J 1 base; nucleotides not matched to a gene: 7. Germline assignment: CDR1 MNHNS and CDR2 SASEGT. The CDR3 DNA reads TGTGCCAGCAGTGAAGATGAAGCGGGAGTTGGCACAGATACGCAGTATTTT. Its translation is CASSEDEAGVGTDTQYF.

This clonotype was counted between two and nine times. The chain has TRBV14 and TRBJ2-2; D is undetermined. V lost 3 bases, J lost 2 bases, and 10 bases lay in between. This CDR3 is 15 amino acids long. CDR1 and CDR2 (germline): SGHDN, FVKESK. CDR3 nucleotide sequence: TGTGCCAGCAGCCAGAGAACGGTTAACACCGGGGAGCTGTTTTTT. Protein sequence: CASSQRTVNTGELFF.

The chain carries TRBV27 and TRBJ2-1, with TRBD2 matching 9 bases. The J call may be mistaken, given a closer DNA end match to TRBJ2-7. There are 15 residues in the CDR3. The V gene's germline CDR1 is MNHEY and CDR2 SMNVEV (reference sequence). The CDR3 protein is CASSPASGDYNEQYF. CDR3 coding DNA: TGTGCCAGCAGTCCCGCTAGCGGGGATTACAATGAGCAGTACTTC.

The CDR3 protein is CASSFIGSQQETQYF. CDR3 DNA sequence: TGCGCCAGCAGCTTTATCGGCAGCCAACAAGAGACCCAGTACTTC. V and J are TRBV5-1 and TRBJ2-5; D gene uncertain. CDR1 and CDR2 from the germline V gene are SGHRS and YFSETQ. V was cut by 2 bases and J by 2 bases, with 13 bases left in between. This CDR3 is built from 15 residues.

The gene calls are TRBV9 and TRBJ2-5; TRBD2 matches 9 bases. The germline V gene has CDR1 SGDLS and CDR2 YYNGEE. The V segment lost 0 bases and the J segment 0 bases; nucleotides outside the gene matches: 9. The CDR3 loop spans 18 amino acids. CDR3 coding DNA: TGTGCCAGCAGCGTAGGGCTAGCGGGATACACGTACCAAGAGACCCAGTACTTC. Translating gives CASSVGLAGYTYQETQYF.